The clone carrying this T cell receptor beta chain was seen a handful of times. The antigen remains unidentified. These data come from a study of identical twins. General study results and limits: It was cross-sectional statistical analysis, not following the same donors, that the conclusions relied on. Monozygotic twin pairs showed more out-of-frame TCR alpha sharing than models estimated.

TCRdb reprocessed the 5' RACE reads with MiXCR, giving one entry per CDR3 protein. Of around 300,000 distinct CDR3 sequences detected, under 9% appear once; the ten largest clones hold 2.1%. Trimming took off 3 bases at V and 1 base at J, with 15 bases between the two ends. The germline CDR1 and CDR2 sequences are KGHSH and LQKENI. The length of the CDR3 is 17 residues. This sample also belongs to another study, concerning yellow fever vaccine responses in identical twins.

The source is a woman in her late teens or twenties in good health. The source material was memory (CD45RO+) T cells sorted from blood. V usage is TRBV18 and J usage is TRBJ2-2; possibly TRBD1 or TRBD2 for D (5 bases each). The CDR3 DNA reads TGTGCCAGCTCACCTATGGGGGAGACACAGAACACCGGGGAGCTGTTTTTT. Translation gives CASSPMGETQNTGELFF.